This is a list of T cell receptor beta chains from one sample in a study of T cell responses to AZD1222 COVID-19 vaccine. This table comes from immunoSEQ multiplex PCR, and its TCRdb copy is limited to in-frame clones, with some not included. The table records about 180,000 clones, approximately 94% of them present only once. This specimen was peripheral blood, taken 28 days after the second AZD1222 dose. Every receptor here comes from an adult who received the AZD1222 COVID-19 vaccine. Each CDR3 is given with its conserved first and last residue. Each record gives: clone size, D gene, J gene, V gene, CDR3 protein, CDR3 DNA. A D gene is named only where the DNA matches it firmly. Clone size is not always given. Where it is, it says once, few, many or a class for expanded clones.

abundance: -
d_gene: -
j_gene: TRBJ2-7
v_gene: TRBV19
CDR3aa: CASSIGASSEQYF
CDR3nt: TGTGCCAGTAGTATAGGAGCAAGCAGCGAGCAGTACTTC

abundance: -
d_gene: -
j_gene: TRBJ2-7
v_gene: TRBV19
CDR3aa: CASSMFRDTLYEQYF
CDR3nt: TGTGCCAGTAGTATGTTCCGGGACACCCTCTACGAGCAGTACTTC

abundance: -
d_gene: TRBD1
j_gene: TRBJ2-3
v_gene: TRBV5-1
CDR3aa: CASSANTGGSTDTQYF
CDR3nt: TGCGCCAGCAGCGCGAACACAGGGGGAAGCACAGATACGCAGTATTTT

abundance: -
d_gene: -
j_gene: TRBJ1-2
v_gene: TRBV6-1
CDR3aa: CASSEQGYGYTF
CDR3nt: TGTGCCAGCAGTGAACAAGGGTATGGCTACACCTTC

abundance: once
d_gene: TRBD1
j_gene: TRBJ2-1
v_gene: TRBV11-2
CDR3aa: CASSLKFGTGSYNEQFF
CDR3nt: TGTGCCAGCAGCTTAAAATTCGGGACAGGGTCCTACAATGAGCAGTTCTTC

abundance: -
d_gene: -
j_gene: TRBJ2-2
v_gene: TRBV19
CDR3aa: CASGLKGSTGELFF
CDR3nt: TGTGCCAGTGGACTGAAGGGGTCCACCGGGGAGCTGTTTTTT

abundance: -
d_gene: -
j_gene: TRBJ2-7
v_gene: TRBV6-1
CDR3aa: CASSYYTGHFQYF
CDR3nt: TGTGCCAGCAGTTATTATACGGGACACTTTCAGTACTTC

abundance: once
d_gene: TRBD2
j_gene: TRBJ2-1
v_gene: TRBV5-4
CDR3aa: CASNDEGLAGVGEQFF
CDR3nt: TGTGCCAGCAACGACGAAGGCCTAGCGGGAGTAGGTGAGCAGTTCTTC

abundance: -
d_gene: -
j_gene: TRBJ1-2
v_gene: TRBV6-5
CDR3aa: CASRQPGHGGYTF
CDR3nt: TGTGCCAGCAGGCAACCTGGACACGGCGGCTACACCTTC

abundance: -
d_gene: -
j_gene: TRBJ2-3
v_gene: TRBV5-5
CDR3aa: CASSLTLTGSSTDTQYF
CDR3nt: TGTGCCAGCAGCTTGACCCTAACAGGGTCTAGCACAGATACGCAGTATTTT

abundance: -
d_gene: -
j_gene: TRBJ1-5
v_gene: TRBV19
CDR3aa: CASSIGREYSNQPQHF
CDR3nt: TGTGCCAGTAGTATAGGCAGGGAGTATAGCAATCAGCCCCAGCATTTT

abundance: once
d_gene: TRBD1
j_gene: TRBJ2-1
v_gene: TRBV7-6
CDR3aa: CASSQLNTGGQNEQFF
CDR3nt: TGTGCCAGCAGCCAGTTAAACACAGGGGGCCAGAATGAGCAGTTCTTC

abundance: -
d_gene: TRBD1
j_gene: TRBJ2-5
v_gene: TRBV5-4
CDR3aa: CASSHSTGVETQYF
CDR3nt: TGTGCCAGCAGCCACTCGACAGGGGTGGAGACCCAGTACTTC

abundance: -
d_gene: TRBD2
j_gene: TRBJ2-7
v_gene: TRBV7-8
CDR3aa: CASSSPTSGGLREQYF
CDR3nt: TGTGCCAGCAGCTCCCCGACTAGCGGAGGCTTGCGCGAGCAGTACTTC

abundance: -
d_gene: TRBD2
j_gene: TRBJ2-3
v_gene: TRBV7-2
CDR3aa: CASRVAGGTDTQYF
CDR3nt: TGTGCCAGCAGAGTAGCGGGGGGCACAGATACGCAGTATTTT

abundance: -
d_gene: -
j_gene: TRBJ2-7
v_gene: TRBV15
CDR3aa: CATSRNFGPNYEQYF
CDR3nt: TGTGCCACCAGCAGGAATTTCGGACCGAACTACGAGCAGTACTTC

abundance: -
d_gene: TRBD1
j_gene: TRBJ1-4
v_gene: TRBV11-1
CDR3aa: CASSAFGTAANEKLFF
CDR3nt: TGTGCCAGCAGCGCGTTTGGGACAGCGGCTAATGAAAAACTGTTTTTT

abundance: once
d_gene: TRBD1
j_gene: TRBJ2-7
v_gene: TRBV3-1/TRBV3-2
CDR3aa: CASSQVRVEGTGSGEQYF
CDR3nt: TGTGCCAGCAGCCAAGTTCGGGTTGAAGGGACAGGGTCGGGCGAGCAGTACTTC

abundance: -
d_gene: TRBD1
j_gene: TRBJ2-7
v_gene: TRBV28
CDR3aa: CASTSPGTGGNEQYF
CDR3nt: TGTGCCAGCACCTCACCCGGGACAGGGGGCAACGAGCAGTACTTC

abundance: -
d_gene: -
j_gene: TRBJ1-2
v_gene: TRBV7-9
CDR3aa: CASSFDRKLGLGANYGYTF
CDR3nt: TGTGCCAGCAGCTTTGACCGGAAACTGGGTCTGGGAGCTAACTATGGCTACACCTTC

abundance: once
d_gene: TRBD1
j_gene: TRBJ1-5
v_gene: TRBV2
CDR3aa: CASTRSGQGQQPQHF
CDR3nt: TGTGCCAGCACCCGTAGTGGACAGGGACAACAGCCCCAGCATTTT

abundance: -
d_gene: -
j_gene: TRBJ1-2
v_gene: TRBV7-5
CDR3aa: CARRPNLDTNYGYTF
CDR3nt: TGTGCCAGACGGCCCAACCTGGACACGAACTATGGCTACACCTTC

abundance: -
d_gene: -
j_gene: TRBJ1-2
v_gene: TRBV2
CDR3aa: CASSEALSGRGGGYTF
CDR3nt: TGTGCCAGCAGTGAAGCGCTTTCGGGCAGGGGTGGAGGCTACACCTTC

abundance: once
d_gene: -
j_gene: TRBJ1-1
v_gene: TRBV4-3
CDR3aa: CASSQDRRGVNEAFF
CDR3nt: TGCGCCAGCAGCCAAGATCGGAGAGGGGTCAATGAAGCTTTCTTT

abundance: -
d_gene: -
j_gene: TRBJ1-2
v_gene: TRBV28
CDR3aa: CASADLVDYGYTF
CDR3nt: TGTGCCAGCGCAGATCTGGTGGACTATGGCTACACCTTC

abundance: few
d_gene: TRBD2
j_gene: TRBJ2-2
v_gene: TRBV28
CDR3aa: CASSSPGDSGSSNTGELFF
CDR3nt: TGTGCCAGCAGTTCCCCTGGAGATAGCGGGAGTTCTAACACCGGGGAGCTGTTTTTT

abundance: -
d_gene: -
j_gene: TRBJ2-6
v_gene: TRBV6-4
CDR3aa: CASSDSSSGANVLTF
CDR3nt: TGTGCCAGCAGTGACTCCAGCTCTGGGGCCAACGTCCTGACTTTC

abundance: -
d_gene: -
j_gene: TRBJ1-2
v_gene: TRBV15
CDR3aa: CATRTYHEEGYTF
CDR3nt: TGTGCCACCAGAACATATCACGAAGAGGGCTACACCTTC

abundance: -
d_gene: TRBD2
j_gene: TRBJ2-3
v_gene: TRBV7-3
CDR3aa: CASSFGGRTDTQYF
CDR3nt: TGTGCCAGCAGCTTCGGCGGGAGAACAGATACGCAGTATTTT

abundance: -
d_gene: -
j_gene: TRBJ2-3
v_gene: TRBV9
CDR3aa: CASSVASLVSTDTQYF
CDR3nt: TGTGCCAGCAGCGTAGCCAGCCTAGTTAGCACAGATACGCAGTATTTT

abundance: -
d_gene: -
j_gene: TRBJ2-3
v_gene: TRBV7-2
CDR3aa: CASSLDGLLVKDTQYF
CDR3nt: TGTGCCAGCAGCTTAGACGGTCTGTTAGTCAAAGATACGCAGTATTTT

abundance: -
d_gene: -
j_gene: TRBJ1-1
v_gene: TRBV5-5
CDR3aa: CASSPTALNTEAFF
CDR3nt: TGTGCCAGCAGCCCGACAGCGTTAAACACTGAAGCTTTCTTT

abundance: -
d_gene: TRBD2
j_gene: TRBJ2-2
v_gene: TRBV27
CDR3aa: CASSLAGGPSGELFF
CDR3nt: TGTGCCAGCAGTTTAGCGGGGGGGCCCTCCGGGGAGCTGTTTTTT

abundance: -
d_gene: -
j_gene: TRBJ1-1
v_gene: TRBV18
CDR3aa: CASSPPNGGNTEAFF
CDR3nt: TGTGCCAGCTCACCACCTAATGGGGGGAACACTGAAGCTTTCTTT

abundance: -
d_gene: -
j_gene: TRBJ2-5
v_gene: TRBV5-1
CDR3aa: CASCKGGGETQYF
CDR3nt: TGCGCCAGCTGTAAGGGAGGGGGTGAGACCCAGTACTTC

abundance: -
d_gene: -
j_gene: TRBJ1-2
v_gene: TRBV28
CDR3aa: CASNPPRVSYGYTF
CDR3nt: TGTGCCAGCAACCCCCCCAGGGTCAGCTATGGCTACACCTTC

abundance: -
d_gene: -
j_gene: TRBJ1-3
v_gene: TRBV5-8
CDR3aa: CASSLDLTPGNTIYF
CDR3nt: TGTGCCAGCAGCTTGGACCTTACGCCTGGAAACACCATATATTTT

abundance: -
d_gene: -
j_gene: TRBJ1-5
v_gene: TRBV28
CDR3aa: CASISPPLTHETQHF
CDR3nt: TGTGCCAGCATTTCCCCCCCCTTGACCCATGAAACCCAGCATTTT

abundance: -
d_gene: -
j_gene: TRBJ1-5
v_gene: TRBV24-1
CDR3aa: CATSQGGNQPQHF
CDR3nt: TGTGCCACCTCCCAAGGAGGCAATCAGCCCCAGCATTTT

abundance: once
d_gene: TRBD2
j_gene: TRBJ2-1
v_gene: TRBV4-3
CDR3aa: CASSQVSFPGGLSSYNEQFF
CDR3nt: TGCGCCAGCAGCCAAGTCTCCTTCCCGGGGGGGTTGAGCTCCTACAATGAGCAGTTCTTC

abundance: -
d_gene: -
j_gene: TRBJ1-1
v_gene: TRBV11-3
CDR3aa: CASSPAVMNTEAFF
CDR3nt: TGTGCCAGCAGCCCAGCCGTTATGAACACTGAAGCTTTCTTT

abundance: -
d_gene: TRBD1
j_gene: TRBJ1-6
v_gene: TRBV6-6
CDR3aa: CASRRDRDNSPLHF
CDR3nt: TGTGCCAGCAGGAGGGACAGAGATAATTCACCCCTCCACTTT

abundance: -
d_gene: -
j_gene: TRBJ2-1
v_gene: TRBV19
CDR3aa: CASSAPGTILGRPSYNEQFF
CDR3nt: TGTGCCAGTAGCGCTCCCGGGACAATCCTTGGGAGGCCAAGTTACAATGAGCAGTTCTTC

abundance: -
d_gene: -
j_gene: TRBJ1-1
v_gene: TRBV7-2
CDR3aa: CASSLGRGGQAFF
CDR3nt: TGTGCCAGCAGCTTAGGACGGGGGGGACAAGCTTTCTTT

abundance: -
d_gene: -
j_gene: TRBJ1-5
v_gene: TRBV28
CDR3aa: CASSLRGLPPQHF
CDR3nt: TGTGCCAGCAGTCTCAGGGGTCTACCGCCCCAGCATTTT

abundance: -
d_gene: TRBD2
j_gene: TRBJ2-7
v_gene: TRBV19
CDR3aa: CASSSASGIYEQYF
CDR3nt: TGTGCCAGTAGTTCGGCTAGCGGGATATACGAGCAGTACTTC

abundance: once
d_gene: -
j_gene: TRBJ1-6
v_gene: TRBV25-1
CDR3aa: CASREGYSPLHF
CDR3nt: TGTGCCAGCAGGGAGGGGTATTCACCCCTCCACTTT

abundance: -
d_gene: TRBD1
j_gene: TRBJ1-1
v_gene: TRBV27
CDR3aa: CASSYQGVGTEAFF
CDR3nt: TGTGCCAGCAGCTATCAGGGGGTGGGCACTGAAGCTTTCTTT

abundance: once
d_gene: -
j_gene: TRBJ1-4
v_gene: TRBV5-4
CDR3aa: CASSPTASTNEKLFF
CDR3nt: TGTGCCAGCAGCCCGACAGCATCAACTAATGAAAAACTGTTTTTT

abundance: -
d_gene: -
j_gene: TRBJ1-5
v_gene: TRBV28
CDR3aa: CASSFTSSGNQPQHF
CDR3nt: TGTGCCAGCAGTTTTACGTCCAGTGGGAACCAGCCCCAGCATTTT